These 21 T cell receptor beta chains share one sample of origin, sequenced in a study of cytotoxic CD8 clonotypes in ibrutinib-treated CLL. Here immunoSEQ multiplex PCR was the method, and the copy in TCRdb shows in-frame clones only, minus some. This sample has 160,000 or so clones, with about 88% found just once. Here the sequenced sample was PBMCs, taken at disease progression, from a patient treated with ibrutinib. The origin of the receptors is a human donor with chronic lymphocytic leukemia.

The rearrangement uses TRBV25-1 and TRBJ1-4; TRBD1 matches 9 bases. The V gene end was trimmed by 5 bases and the J gene end by 8 bases; junction bases not matched to a gene: 9. This CDR3 spans 15 amino acids. Looked up from germline, CDR1 is MGHDK and CDR2 is SYGVNS. The CDR3 sequence: CASSPTGTGWEKLFF. The CDR3 bases are TGTGCCAGCAGTCCGACCGGGACAGGGTGGGAAAAACTGTTTTTT.

The chain couples TRBV9 to TRBJ2-1; D might be TRBD2 (5 bases). Germline V gives CDR1 SGDLS, CDR2 YYNGEE. Trimming removed 4 bases at V and 4 bases at J, with 12 bases between. This CDR3 contains 14 residues. In nucleotides, the CDR3 is TGTGCCAGCAGCCCGGTGGGAGTATACAATGAGCAGTTCTTC. The encoded protein is CASSPVGVYNEQFF.

This clone has more than one count but fewer than ten. One end of the junction fails to match germline, which may point to a read error. The chain recombines TRBV7-7 with TRBJ2-5; 7 bases fit TRBD2. This CDR3 region has 13 residues. Germline V gives CDR1 SSHAT, CDR2 FNYEAQ (reference sequence). CDR3 protein: CASSRGLPVAQYF. The CDR3 coding sequence is TGTGCTAGCAGCCGGGGACTACCGGTGGCCCAGTACTTC.

V is TRBV6-1 and J is TRBJ1-1, with a tentative D call TRBD1 (6 bases). The CDR3 length is 13 residues. Germline CDR1 is MNHNS and CDR2 is SASEGT. The V end was cut by 8 bases, the J end by 1 base, with 11 bases between. The CDR3 region has the DNA TGTGCCAGCCAACAGGGACAGAACACTGAAGCTTTCTTT. Its translation is CASQQGQNTEAFF.

This chain joins TRBV9 and TRBJ2-3; 8 bases are shared with TRBD2. There are 15 residues in the CDR3. Losses at the gene ends were 4 bases for V and 0 bases for J; bases not matched to a gene: 4. The germline V gene encodes CDR1 SGDLS and CDR2 YYNGEE. The CDR3 nucleotides read TGTGCCAGCAGCTTTAGCGGGACTAGCACAGATACGCAGTATTTT. Amino acids: CASSFSGTSTDTQYF.

This rearrangement joins TRBV15 to TRBJ2-7; 12 bases fit TRBD2. The length of the CDR3 is 17 residues. Trimming at V came to 1 base and at J to 2 bases, leaving 6 bases not matched to a gene. The germline gives CDR1 LNHNV, CDR2 YYDKDF (reference sequence). The CDR3 DNA is TGTGCCACCAGCAGAGTCGGACTAGCGGGACCGACCTACGAGCAGTACTTC. It codes for CATSRVGLAGPTYEQYF.

The CDR3 here is CASSRDGRGLRNTEAFF. The CDR3 DNA follows: TGTGCCAGCAGCCGCGACGGCAGGGGCCTTCGGAACACTGAAGCTTTCTTT. The chain is built from TRBV14 and TRBJ1-1; D might be TRBD1 (6 bases). From germline, CDR1 is SGHDN and CDR2 FVKESK. The CDR3 consists of 17 residues. Trimming took off 4 bases at V and 1 base at J, with 19 bases between the two ends.

The chain has TRBV11-2 and TRBJ1-1, with 10 nucleotides matching TRBD1. The CDR3 runs 15 residues. The J segment lost 3 bases and the V segment lost 1 base, leaving 2 bases of the junction unmatched. Germline V gives CDR1 SGHAT, CDR2 FQNNGV. In nucleotides, the CDR3 is TGTGCCAGCAGCTTAGTGGGACAGGGGTACACTGAAGCTTTCTTT. This codes for CASSLVGQGYTEAFF.

V is TRBV2 and J is TRBJ1-4, with D possibly matching TRBD1 (6 bases). Trimming took 5 bases from V and 8 from J, leaving 15 bases between them. Germline-derived CDR1 and CDR2 are SNHLY and FYNNEI. The CDR3 loop spans 14 amino acids. CDR3 coding DNA: TGTGCCAGCAGTCCACAGGGTCAGGAAGAAAAACTGTTTTTT. Translating it yields CASSPQGQEEKLFF.

In nucleotides, the CDR3 is TGTGCCAGCAGCCAGGACTGGGAAGAGACCCAGTACTTC. Translated: CASSQDWEETQYF. The chain has TRBV7-3 and TRBJ2-5, with TRBD2 as a possible D gene (5 bases). Looked up from germline, CDR1 is SGHTA and CDR2 is FQGTGA. V gave up 5 bases and J gave up 3 bases, with 10 bases separating them. The CDR3 is made up of 13 amino acids. Together with reference TRBV7-3 and TRBJ2-5, the CDR3 gives the full variable domain: GAGVSQTPSNKVTEKGKYVELRCDPISGHTALYWYRQSLGQGPEFLIYFQGTGAADDSGLPNDRFFAVRPEGSVSTLKIQRTERGDSAVYLCASSQDWEETQYFGPGTRLLVL.

V gene TRBV11-3 combines with J gene TRBJ2-1, with D possibly being TRBD2 (5 bases). Germline CDR1 is SGHNT and CDR2 is YENEEA. The CDR3 has 11 residues. Trimming shortened V by 6 bases and J by 9 bases, and 9 bases separated the two germline ends. CDR3 nucleotides: TGTGCCAGCAGAGGAGGTTTTGAGCAGTTCTTC. This gives the protein CASRGGFEQFF.

V is TRBV5-6 and J is TRBJ1-5; no clear D gene. V was shortened by 6 bases and J by 7 bases, with 14 bases between the two germline ends. The CDR3 contains 13 residues. The germline gives CDR1 SGHDT, CDR2 YYEEEE. DNA for the CDR3: TGTGCCAGCACCTTAGGAGGGATCCAGCCCCAGCATTTT. It encodes CASTLGGIQPQHF.

Turning to this clone: One end of the junction is discordant with germline, which a read error may explain. The rearrangement joins TRBV7-7 to TRBJ2-3, with 7 bases aligning to TRBD1. The germline gives CDR1 SSHAT, CDR2 FNYEAQ (reference sequence). This CDR3 has 16 residues. CDR3 nucleotide sequence: TGTGCTAGCAGCTTGGGGCATGGGACAGACACAGATACGCAGTATTTT. This sequence encodes CASSLGHGTDTDTQYF.

This chain uses TRBV19 with TRBJ1-2, with TRBD1 identical over 8 bases. The J segment lost 4 bases and the V segment lost 10 bases, leaving 8 bases of the junction unmatched. The CDR3 is 13 residues long. Germline V CDR1 and CDR2: LNHDA, SQIVND (reference sequence). In nucleotides, the CDR3 is TGTGCCACCCGACAGGGGAGTGGCTATGGCTACACCTTC. Its protein product is CATRQGSGYGYTF.

This chain connects TRBV10-3 to TRBJ2-7; 8 bases line up with TRBD2. CDR3 length: 15 amino acids. Germline-derived CDR1 and CDR2 are ENHRY and SYGVKD. V lost 4 bases and J lost 5; bases outside the gene matches: 10. For the CDR3, the DNA is TGTGCCATCAGTGCTCGGAGCGGGAGTAACGACGAGCAGTACTTC. Residues: CAISARSGSNDEQYF.

V and J are TRBV2 and TRBJ1-5; 10 bases agree with TRBD1. Trimming took 4 bases from V and 7 from J; bases not matched to a gene: 1. From germline, CDR1 is SNHLY and CDR2 FYNNEI. The CDR3 has 13 amino acids. The CDR3 region is CASSGQGAQPQHF. DNA of the CDR3: TGTGCCAGCAGTGGACAGGGGGCCCAGCCCCAGCATTTT.

In this sample, this clone turned up once. V and J are TRBV5-1 and TRBJ2-3; 9 bases agree with TRBD2. Germline lookup yields CDR1 SGHRS and CDR2 YFSETQ. This CDR3 has 18 residues. V trimming: 4 bases; J trimming: 0 bases; junction bases outside the gene matches: 12. The CDR3 is CASSLKTSGYTSTDTQYF. The CDR3 coding sequence is TGCGCCAGCAGCCTAAAGACTAGCGGTTATACTAGCACAGATACGCAGTATTTT. The whole variable domain, remainder taken from reference TRBV5-1 and TRBJ2-3, is KAGVTQTPRYLIKTRGQQVTLSCSPISGHRSVSWYQQTPGQGLQFLFEYFSETQRNKGNFPGRFSGRQFSNSRSEMNVSTLELGDSALYLCASSLKTSGYTSTDTQYFGPGTRLTVL.

The genes are TRBV30 and TRBJ1-1, with no clear D. The CDR3 is 13 residues long. Trimming pared 2 bases from V and 0 bases from J, leaving 7 bases between. CDR1 and CDR2 from the germline V gene are GTSNPN and SVGIG (reference sequence). CDR3 in DNA: TGTGCCTGGAGTTTAGGAGTGAACACTGAAGCTTTCTTT. This sequence encodes CAWSLGVNTEAFF. Using reference TRBV30 and TRBJ1-1 for the parts outside the CDR3, the full variable domain is SQTIHQWPATLVQPVGSPLSLECTVEGTSNPNLYWYRQAAGRGLQLLFYSVGIGQISSEVPQNLSASRPQDRQFILSSKKLLLSDSGFYLCAWSLGVNTEAFFGQGTRLTVV.

The genes are TRBV28 and TRBJ2-1; D is undetermined. Trimming cost V 6 bases and J 2 bases, with 8 bases left between them. The CDR3 loop spans 13 amino acids. The germline V gene has CDR1 MDHEN and CDR2 SYDVKM. CDR3 DNA: TGTGCCAGCAGATCTGGGGCCTACAATGAGCAGTTCTTC. It specifies CASRSGAYNEQFF.

This chain links TRBV7-9 with TRBJ1-2; 7 nucleotides line up with TRBD1. CDR1 and CDR2 from the germline V gene are SEHNR and FQNEAQ (reference sequence). This CDR3 spans 14 amino acids. Trimming at V came to 5 bases and at J to 7 bases, leaving 10 bases not matched to a gene. The CDR3 is CASSLEDRVAGYTF. The CDR3 DNA reads as TGTGCCAGCAGCCTAGAAGACAGGGTTGCTGGCTACACCTTC.

The chain uses TRBV19 and TRBJ1-2; D is ambiguous. The ends were cut back, 7 bases at V and 3 bases at J, with 18 bases in the middle. This CDR3 contains 15 residues. The germline gives CDR1 LNHDA, CDR2 SQIVND (reference sequence). CDR3 region: CASKGPQEPDYGYTF. CDR3 DNA: TGTGCCAGTAAGGGCCCGCAGGAGCCCGACTATGGCTACACCTTC.